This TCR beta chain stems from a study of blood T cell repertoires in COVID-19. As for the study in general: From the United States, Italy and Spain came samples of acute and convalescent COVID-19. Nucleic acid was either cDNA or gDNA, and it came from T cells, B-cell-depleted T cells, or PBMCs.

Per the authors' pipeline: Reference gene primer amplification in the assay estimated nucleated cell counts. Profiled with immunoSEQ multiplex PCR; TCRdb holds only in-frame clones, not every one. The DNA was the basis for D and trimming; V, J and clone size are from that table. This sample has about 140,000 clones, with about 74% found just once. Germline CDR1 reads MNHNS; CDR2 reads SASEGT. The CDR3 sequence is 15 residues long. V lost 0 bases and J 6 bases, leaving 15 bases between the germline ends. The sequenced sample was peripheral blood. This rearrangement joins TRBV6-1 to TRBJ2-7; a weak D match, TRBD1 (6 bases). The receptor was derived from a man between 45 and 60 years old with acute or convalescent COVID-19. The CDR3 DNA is TGTGCCAGCAGTGAAGCGTATGATCAGGGGCGCGAGCAGTACGTC. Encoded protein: CASSEAYDQGREQYV.